The 22 T cell receptor beta chains in this list originate from one sample, sequenced in a study of T cells in Graves' hyperthyroidism and ophthalmopathy. The CDR3 regions of TCR beta were amplified from RNA transcripts. First-round RT-PCR targeting the TCR CDR3 was performed with the HTBI primer set. Each CDR3 protein gets one entry after TCRdb re-called the multiplex PCR reads with MiXCR. The data show around 300,000 distinct CDR3 sequences, with 20% to 25% seen just once and 50% to 75% held by the top ten. The sequencing sample was made of blood. All receptors come from a man between 25 and 39 years old with Graves' ophthalmopathy.

This clonotype appeared a few times. The chain has TRBV30 and TRBJ1-1; D is unresolved. The CDR3 runs to 12 residues. V shed 7 bases and J shed 7 bases, with 16 bases lying between them. Germline V CDR1 and CDR2: GTSNPN, SVGIG (reference sequence). The CDR3 reads CAYDKALDEAFF. The CDR3 DNA is TGTGCCTATGACAAGGCCTTAGATGAAGCTTTCTTT.

This clonotype has just a few counts. The rearrangement links TRBV14 to TRBJ2-1; D remains ambiguous. Germline CDR1 and CDR2: SGHDN and FVKESK. Trimming shortened V by 8 bases and J by 6 bases, and 17 bases separated the two germline ends. The CDR3 totals 14 residues. This chain's CDR3 is CASALLGTGNEQFF. As DNA, the CDR3 is TGTGCCAGCGCCCTTTTGGGCACCGGCAATGAGCAGTTCTTC. The full variable domain, in which reference TRBV14 and TRBJ2-1 provide the parts outside the CDR3, is EAGVTQFPSHSVIEKGQTVTLRCDPISGHDNLYWYRRVMGKEIKFLLHFVKESKQDESGMPNNRFLAERTGGTYSTLKVQPAELEDSGVYFCASALLGTGNEQFFGPGTRLTVL.

At least ten counts were recorded for this clonotype. The chain carries TRBV30 and TRBJ1-5; D gene uncertain. From germline, CDR1 is GTSNPN and CDR2 SVGIG (reference sequence). CDR3 length equals 16 residues. Deletions cut 4 bases from V and 4 bases from J, with 20 bases between. The CDR3 region has the DNA TGTGCCTGGACGGGTTATGAAATCCGACTTAATCAGCCCCAGCATTTT. Its translation: CAWTGYEIRLNQPQHF.

CDR3 protein: CVTSQGNSNQPQHF. DNA of the CDR3: TGTGTCACTTCACAGGGAAATAGCAATCAGCCCCAGCATTTT. The chain employs TRBV2 and TRBJ1-5; TRBD1 might be the D (6 bases). Germline CDR1 SNHLY, CDR2 FYNNEI. The CDR3 covers 14 residues.

V usage is TRBV5-1 and J usage is TRBJ2-7; 9 nucleotides match TRBD2. Per the germline V gene, CDR1 is SGHRS and CDR2 is YFSETQ. Losses at the gene ends were 5 bases for V and 3 bases for J; bases not matched to a gene: 6. The CDR3 totals 14 residues. The DNA for the CDR3 is TGCGCCAGCAGGGTGCGACTAGCGGACTACGAGCAGTACTTC. Residues: CASRVRLADYEQYF.

This clonotype has a handful of counts. This chain connects TRBV2 to TRBJ1-1, with D unclear. V was shortened by 5 bases and J by 3 bases, with 10 bases between the two germline ends. The CDR3 runs to 13 residues. Per the germline V gene, CDR1 is SNHLY and CDR2 is FYNNEI. The CDR3, as DNA: TGTGCCAGCAGTTACGGAGTAGACACTGAAGCTTTCTTT. Encoded protein: CASSYGVDTEAFF. Together with reference TRBV2 and TRBJ1-1, the CDR3 gives the full variable domain: EPEVTQTPSHQVTQMGQEVILRCVPISNHLYFYWYRQILGQKVEFLVSFYNNEISEKSEIFDDQFSVERPDGSNFTLKIRSTKLEDSAMYFCASSYGVDTEAFFGQGTRLTVV.

Concerning this clonotype: At one end, the junction sequence differs from germline, possibly due to a read error. This chain connects TRBV19 to TRBJ2-4; 12 bases align to TRBD2. The end of the DNA aligns better with TRBJ2-1, so the J call may be wrong. The CDR3 extends over 13 amino acids. Germline CDR1 and CDR2: LNHDA and SQIVND (reference sequence). The DNA of the CDR3 is TGTGCCGGTAGTATCCCGACTAGCGGGAGTCAGTTCTTC. It translates to CAGSIPTSGSQFF.

This clonotype was seen at least ten times. The chain carries TRBV12-3 or TRBV12-4 and TRBJ1-5; 9 positions agree with TRBD1. Losses at the gene ends were 3 bases for V and 2 bases for J; bases not matched to a gene: 8. This CDR3 comprises 17 residues. CDR3 coding DNA: TGTGCCAGCAGTTTCATGACAGGGGGTGGGCGCAATCAGCCCCAGCATTTT. It specifies CASSFMTGGGRNQPQHF.

The genes are TRBV28 and TRBJ2-3, with a possible D match to TRBD1 (5 bases). CDR1 and CDR2 (germline): MDHEN, SYDVKM. The CDR3 consists of 14 residues. V lost 3 bases and J 11 bases, leaving 18 bases between the germline ends. The CDR3 spells CASSFRTLREMQYF. The CDR3 DNA sequence: TGTGCCAGCAGTTTTCGGACCCTCAGGGAAATGCAGTATTTT.

The chain links TRBV27 to TRBJ2-7; 8 bases map to TRBD2. CDR3 length: 16 residues. The V gene's germline CDR1 is MNHEY and CDR2 SMNVEV (reference sequence). J lost 3 bases, V lost 5 bases, and 12 bases had no gene match. In DNA, the CDR3 is TGTGCCAGCAGTCTCTATAGCGGGAAGCGTATCTACGAGCAGTACTTC. As protein: CASSLYSGKRIYEQYF.

The CDR3 DNA sequence: TGTGCCAGCAGTACCCCGACTCCGAAAAATCAGCCCCAGCATTTT. This sequence encodes CASSTPTPKNQPQHF. The rearrangement joins TRBV28 to TRBJ1-5; D unresolved. V was pared by 5 bases and J by 4 bases, with 15 bases between. The germline V gene encodes CDR1 MDHEN and CDR2 SYDVKM. The CDR3 spans 15 residues.

This clonotype came up a few times. CDR3 amino acids: CASRKAVLVYGYTF. CDR3 nucleotide sequence: TGTGCCAGCAGAAAGGCAGTGTTAGTCTATGGCTACACCTTC. V gene TRBV28 combines with J gene TRBJ1-2; D is uncertain. Trimming pared 6 bases from V and 4 bases from J, leaving 15 bases between. The CDR3 has 14 residues. In germline, CDR1 is MDHEN, CDR2 SYDVKM.

Points on this clonotype: A much more abundant neighbour one base away suggests this may be a read error. V usage is TRBV30 and J usage is TRBJ2-5, with D possibly being TRBD2 (6 bases). The germline gives CDR1 GTSNPN, CDR2 SVGIG (reference sequence). This CDR3 is 13 amino acids long. CDR3 bases: TGTGCCTGGAGTGTACGGTGGAGGGAGACCCAGCACTTC. Translated: CAWSVRWRETQHF. Full variable domain (remainder filled in from reference TRBV30 and TRBJ2-5): SQTIHQWPATLVQPVGSPLSLECTVEGTSNPNLYWYRQAAGRGLQLLFYSVGIGQISSEVPQNLSASRPQDRQFILSSKKLLLSDSGFYLCAWSVRWRETQHFGPGTRLLVL.

This sequence joins TRBV20-1 and TRBJ1-1; D gene unclear. Per the germline V gene, CDR1 is DFQATT and CDR2 is SNEGSKA (reference sequence). This CDR3 region has 11 residues. V was cut by 6 bases and J by 3 bases, with 8 bases left in between. CDR3 residues: CSALGDTEAFF. In DNA, the CDR3 is TGCAGTGCGCTCGGGGACACTGAAGCTTTCTTT.

There are a few counts of this clonotype. V is TRBV12-3 or TRBV12-4 and J is TRBJ2-7, with no clear D. The CDR3 has 15 residues. V was cut by 1 base and J by 2 bases, with 12 bases left in between. Here the CDR3 reads CASSLGRLFTYEQYF. CDR3 DNA sequence: TGTGCCAGCAGTTTAGGGCGGCTGTTTACCTACGAGCAGTACTTC.

This clonotype was seen repeatedly, ten times or more. The chain links TRBV6-1 to TRBJ2-7; perhaps TRBD1 as D (6 bases). Germline CDR1 is MNHNS and CDR2 is SASEGT. Deletions cut 7 bases from V and 1 base from J, with 11 bases between. The CDR3 totals 13 residues. In nucleotides, the CDR3 is TGTGCCAGCATGGGGACACCGTCCTACGAGCAGTACTTC. This sequence encodes CASMGTPSYEQYF.

Points on this clonotype: This may be a read error, as it is one base from a much larger clone. This chain connects TRBV29-1 to TRBJ2-7; maybe TRBD2 (5 bases). Germline-derived CDR1 and CDR2 are SQVTM and ANQGSEA. Trimming took off 3 bases at V and 7 bases at J, with 22 bases between the two ends. This CDR3 is 15 amino acids long. CDR3 in DNA: TGCAGCGTTGATACCCGAGGGCTACCACTGGGTGAGCAGTACTTC. Its translation is CSVDTRGLPLGEQYF.

The chain couples TRBV30 to TRBJ2-4; 8 nucleotides agree with TRBD1. The CDR3 is 13 amino acids. J gave up 7 bases and V 5 bases, and 7 bases lay outside the gene matches. Germline lookup yields CDR1 GTSNPN and CDR2 SVGIG (reference sequence). The CDR3 DNA follows: TGTGCCTGGGCAGGGGGCATCAGGAACATTCAGTACTTC. This encodes CAWAGGIRNIQYF.

This clonotype appeared many times. The V call is TRBV27, the J call TRBJ1-1; 9 bases are shared with TRBD1. The CDR3 runs to 15 residues. The germline V gene has CDR1 MNHEY and CDR2 SMNVEV (reference sequence). V was pared by 2 bases and J by 4 bases, with 5 bases of the junction left unmatched. The CDR3 DNA reads TGTGCCAGCAGTTTAGGGACAGGGCGGACCACTGAAGCTTTCTTT. Its protein is CASSLGTGRTTEAFF.

The gene calls are TRBV9 and TRBJ1-1; D call uncertain. CDR3 size: 19 residues. The germline V and J ends were trimmed by 0 bases and 0 bases, with 21 bases remaining between them. Germline V gene lookup returns CDR1 SGDLS and CDR2 YYNGEE. The DNA of the CDR3 is TGTGCCAGCAGCGTAGGCCCCACCAGCGGTAGCTTCATGAACACTGAAGCTTTCTTT. Amino acids: CASSVGPTSGSFMNTEAFF.

This clonotype was counted a few times. J is TRBJ2-1 and V is TRBV5-1; TRBD2 is a possible D gene (5 bases). Germline CDR1 and CDR2: SGHRS and YFSETQ. The length of the CDR3 is 13 residues. Trimming left V 2 bases short and J 9 bases short, with 12 bases between. CDR3 sequence: CASSLVPSTEQFF. CDR3 nucleotides: TGCGCCAGCAGCTTAGTCCCTAGCACTGAGCAGTTCTTC.

The V gene is TRBV19, the J gene TRBJ2-7; the D gene could be TRBD1 or TRBD2 (5 bases each). Germline V gene sequence: CDR1 LNHDA, CDR2 SQIVND (reference sequence). The CDR3 runs 15 residues. The ends were cut back, 0 bases at V and 2 bases at J, with 11 bases in the middle. CDR3 amino acids: CASSIDHQGAYEQYF. CDR3 bases: TGTGCCAGTAGTATAGACCACCAGGGAGCCTACGAGCAGTACTTC.